A selection of T cell receptor beta chains follows, all from one sample in a study of shared clonotypes between healthy human individuals. Clones were sequenced by immunoSEQ multiplex PCR, and TCRdb holds only the in-frame ones, with some missing. The sample yields hundreds of thousands of clones, over 90% seen once. Sequencing input: naive CD8+ T cells sorted from blood. The receptors here all came from a young man in good health. CDR3s include the opening cysteine and the closing phenylalanine or tryptophan. Fields, in order: clone size, J gene, V gene, CDR3 protein. The size entry is marked missing in some rows and otherwise reads once, few, many or a size class.

NA	TRBJ2-1	TRBV9	CASSGASGNEQFF
once	TRBJ2-1	TRBV7-9	CASSLSTGGNEQFF
NA	TRBJ2-7	TRBV19	CASSATGASYEQYF
NA	TRBJ1-1	TRBV27	CASSKPGQGTEAFF
NA	TRBJ2-3	TRBV14	CASSQSPDSTDTQYF
NA	TRBJ2-1	TRBV27	CASRSLYNEQFF
once	TRBJ1-2	TRBV11-2	CASSLTGDYGYTF
NA	TRBJ1-2	TRBV5-6	CASSLRLQGHLYGYTF
NA	TRBJ2-1	TRBV11-2	CASSSEYNEQFF
NA	TRBJ2-7	TRBV11-2	CASSLGAGGTYEQYF
NA	TRBJ2-6	TRBV12-1	CASSPWGRPDCSGANVLTF
NA	TRBJ2-1	TRBV28	CASSKQWLTSGFGNEQFF
NA	TRBJ2-7	TRBV29-1	CSATGTGGRDYEQYF
NA	TRBJ2-5	TRBV13	CASSQGQGQETQYF
NA	TRBJ2-5	TRBV10-2	CASSAAGVQETQYF
NA	TRBJ2-1	TRBV12-5	CASGLGQGIHNEQFF
once	TRBJ2-7	TRBV5-4	CASSYRGERYEQYF
NA	TRBJ1-5	TRBV28	CASSLSQGWQGSQPQHF
NA	TRBJ2-7	TRBV27	CASSRPAGGSYEQYF
NA	TRBJ2-7	TRBV9	CASSVQAAYEQYF
NA	TRBJ2-3	TRBV11-2	CASSLEVNTQYF
NA	TRBJ2-7	TRBV4-1	CASSQGPGLPYEQYF
NA	TRBJ2-7	TRBV15	CATSRDDKTSGSPWGSQGQYF
NA	TRBJ2-7	TRBV12-5	CASGFGPSYEQYF
NA	TRBJ1-5	TRBV10-3	CAISESGGNQPQHF
NA	TRBJ2-7	TRBV7-2	CASSPTIRADEQYF
once	TRBJ2-1	TRBV5-6	CASSLSSSYNEQFF
once	TRBJ1-5	TRBV5-8	CASSFGQGFQPQHF
NA	TRBJ2-7	TRBV13	CASSPGLVLSYEQYF
once	TRBJ2-5	TRBV13	CASSLGSLETQYF
NA	TRBJ2-7	TRBV2	CATTKSDSTDEQYF
NA	TRBJ1-1	TRBV4-3	CASSQDRLMYTEAFF
NA	TRBJ2-1	TRBV6-6	CASSYSRATGHNEQFF